One sample yielded the 20 T cell receptor beta chains listed below, sequenced in a study of T cell clonality in common variable immunodeficiency. The data were produced by immunoSEQ multiplex PCR, yet TCRdb's version contains in-frame clones alone and is incomplete. The sample presents about 45,000 clones, none singletons. Sequencing input: peripheral blood mononuclear cells. Source of these receptors: a person aged 18-70 years in good health.

This clone was observed many times. The observed sequence ends 3 residues before the CDR3 terminus, with the missing tail filled in from the germline J gene. The rearrangement joins TRBV19 to TRBJ1-2; D possibly corresponds to TRBD1 (6 bases). V lost 6 bases, J lost 1 base, and 12 bases lay in between. The CDR3 spans 14 residues. Germline CDR1 and CDR2: LNHDA and SQIVND (reference sequence). CDR3 sequence reads: CASRPGQNNYGYTF. The part of the CDR3 DNA that was read is TGTGCCAGTAGACCGGGACAAAATAACTATGGC. The variable domain in full, completed from reference TRBV19 and TRBJ1-2, reads DGGITQSPKYLFRKEGQNVTLSCEQNLNHDAMYWYRQDPGQGLRLIYYSQIVNDFQKGDIAEGYSVSREKKESFPLTVTSAQKNPTAFYLCASRPGQNNYGYTFGSGTRLTVV.

This clone occurred many times. The CDR3 goes on 3 residues after the read ends, and that part is filled in from the germline J gene. The V gene is TRBV2, the J gene TRBJ2-7; possible D gene TRBD2, 5 bases. The V gene's germline CDR1 is SNHLY and CDR2 FYNNEI. V was shortened by 7 bases and J by 6 bases, with 22 bases between the two germline ends. The CDR3 is made up of 15 amino acids. The CDR3 bases that were read are TGTGCCAGCAAGAGTCCGGGGAAAATAAATGGCGAG. Translated, it gives CASKSPGKINGE. In full, the CDR3 reads CASKSPGKINGEQYF. The variable domain in full, completed from reference TRBV2 and TRBJ2-7, reads EPEVTQTPSHQVTQMGQEVILRCVPISNHLYFYWYRQILGQKVEFLVSFYNNEISEKSEIFDDQFSVERPDGSNFTLKIRSTKLEDSAMYFCASKSPGKINGEQYFGPGTRLTVT.

This clone was counted at least ten times. Read data end 3 residues before the CDR3 end; the end is taken from the germline J gene. The genes are TRBV20-1 and TRBJ1-2; 7 bases align to TRBD1. The V gene end was trimmed by 5 bases and the J gene end by 4 bases; junction bases not matched to a gene: 10. There are 14 residues in the CDR3. Germline assignment: CDR1 DFQATT and CDR2 SNEGSKA (reference sequence). CDR3 DNA (partial): TGCAGTGCTGTCACAGGGGTAGCTTTCTATGGC. Translation: CSAVTGVAFYG. The whole CDR3 is CSAVTGVAFYGYTF.

Within the sample, this clone is medium-sized (0.01 to 0.1%). The read ends 3 residues shy of where the CDR3 ends; the end is completed using the germline J gene. V and J are TRBV6-2 or TRBV6-3 and TRBJ1-1; TRBD1 is a possible D gene (6 bases). V gave up 0 bases and J gave up 5 bases, with 10 bases separating them. This CDR3 is 14 amino acids long. Germline-derived CDR1 and CDR2 are MNHEY and SVGEGT. CDR3 protein: CASSYSIQGTEAFF. The DNA read from the CDR3 is TGTGCCAGCAGTTACTCGATTCAGGGGACTGAA.

This clone has a count of ten or more. The CDR3 end lies 3 residues beyond the end of the read and is filled in from the germline J gene. This chain links TRBV13 with TRBJ2-2; 8 nucleotides line up with TRBD2. CDR3 length: 16 residues. CDR1 is PRHDT and CDR2 is FYEKMQ in the germline V gene (reference sequence). V was pared by 1 base and J by 3 bases, with 4 bases of the junction left unmatched. The CDR3 sequence: CASSLEGSGDTGELFF. CDR3 DNA, as far as it was read: TGTGCCAGCAGCTTAGAAGGTAGCGGGGACACCGGGGAG.

This clone was found many times. CDR3 bases read: TGTGCCATCAGCAAGGGACAGGGGGTACTGAACTATGGC. It encodes CAISKGQGVLNYG. From start to end, the CDR3 is CAISKGQGVLNYGYTF. The V call is TRBV10-3, the J call TRBJ1-2; 11 bases are a match to TRBD1. The read ends 3 residues shy of where the CDR3 ends; the end is completed using the germline J gene. CDR3 length equals 16 residues. Germline CDR1 and CDR2: ENHRY and SYGVKD. V was pared by 6 bases and J by 2 bases, with 8 bases of the junction left unmatched.

This clone was counted only a few times. The read terminates 3 residues ahead of where the CDR3 ends, so the germline J gene completes it. This chain links TRBV6-4 with TRBJ1-4; the D gene is possibly TRBD1 (5 bases). The CDR3 runs to 15 residues. V was shortened by 0 bases and J by 5 bases, with 10 bases between the two germline ends. Germline assignment: CDR1 MRHNA and CDR2 SNTAGT. Incomplete CDR3 DNA: TGTGCCAGCAGTGACTCCGGGGGATCGAATGAAAAA. This gives the protein CASSDSGGSNEK. The entire CDR3 protein reads CASSDSGGSNEKLFF.

This clone was recorded at least ten times. Read coverage stops 3 residues before the CDR3 terminus; the germline J gene supplies the remainder. V is TRBV5-1 and J is TRBJ2-1; 9 bases are a match to TRBD2. The CDR3 has 17 amino acids. Germline values: CDR1 SGHRS, CDR2 YFSETQ. With 1 base clipped from V and 0 bases from J, the junction kept 5 bases outside the gene matches. The CDR3 loop reads CASSLQAGGLSYNEQFF. The part of the CDR3 DNA that was read is TGCGCCAGCAGCTTGCAAGCGGGAGGTCTCTCCTACAATGAG. The whole variable domain, filled in from reference TRBV5-1 and TRBJ2-1, reads KAGVTQTPRYLIKTRGQQVTLSCSPISGHRSVSWYQQTPGQGLQFLFEYFSETQRNKGNFPGRFSGRQFSNSRSEMNVSTLELGDSALYLCASSLQAGGLSYNEQFFGPGTRLTVL.

A few counts support this clone. The read stops 3 residues short of the end of the CDR3; the missing end is completed from the germline J gene. This chain joins TRBV7-2 and TRBJ2-3; 10 bases fit TRBD2. Germline CDR1 SGHTA, CDR2 FQGNSA. The CDR3 spans 15 residues. The V segment lost 0 bases and the J segment 8 bases; nucleotides outside the gene matches: 5. The DNA read from the CDR3 is TGTGCCAGCAGCTTAGCTAGCGGGGGGATTAGTACG. Protein: CASSLASGGIST. The CDR3 reads in full as CASSLASGGISTQYF. Based on the CDR3 plus reference TRBV7-2 and TRBJ2-3, the full variable domain is GAGVSQSPSNKVTEKGKDVELRCDPISGHTALYWYRQSLGQGLEFLIYFQGNSAPDKSGLPSDRFSAERTGGSVSTLTIQRTQQEDSAVYLCASSLASGGISTQYFGPGTRLTVL.

This clone was recorded many times. The read gets to within 3 residues of the CDR3 end, and the germline J gene fills in the rest. The V gene is TRBV29-1, the J gene TRBJ1-2, with 11 bases that match TRBD1. The germline CDR1 and CDR2 sequences are SQVTM and ANQGSEA. This CDR3 region has 12 residues. CDR3 bases read: TGCAGCGTAGGACAGGGGGCGGGAGGC. This translates into CSVGQGAGG. The whole CDR3 protein reads CSVGQGAGGYTF.

This clone has ten or more counts. The CDR3 end lies 3 residues beyond the end of the read and is filled in from the germline J gene. This chain uses TRBV19 with TRBJ2-3, with TRBD2 matching 11 bases. From germline, CDR1 is LNHDA and CDR2 SQIVND (reference sequence). The CDR3 length is 15 residues. V lost 4 bases, J lost 1 base, and 1 base stayed unmatched. This chain's CDR3 is CASSKLAGGTDTQYF. The sequenced part of the CDR3 DNA is TGTGCCAGTAGTAAACTAGCGGGGGGCACAGATACG.

This clone was picked up many times. The read ends 3 residues before the CDR3 terminus; that terminus is restored from the germline J gene. The rearrangement joins TRBV5-1 to TRBJ1-1, with 7 bases that match TRBD1. V trimming: 3 bases; J trimming: 1 base; junction bases outside the gene matches: 6. CDR1 and CDR2 from the germline V gene are SGHRS and YFSETQ. The CDR3 consists of 15 residues. This CDR3 is CASSYTGQKNTEAFF. The sequenced CDR3 bases are TGCGCCAGCAGCTACACGGGACAGAAGAACACTGAA.

This clone was observed at least ten times. Sequencing ends 3 residues short of the CDR3 end; the germline J gene provides the rest. The chain uses TRBV10-3 and TRBJ1-1; 7 bases line up with TRBD1. Germline loops: CDR1 ENHRY, CDR2 SYGVKD. The CDR3 extends over 13 amino acids. The ends lost 4 bases at V and 4 bases at J; junction bases unmatched: 3. CDR3 in amino acids: CAISGQGSTEAFF. The CDR3 DNA, read in part, is TGTGCCATCAGTGGACAGGGCAGCACTGAA.

This clone has ten or more counts. Read coverage stops 3 residues before the CDR3 terminus; the germline J gene supplies the remainder. The rearrangement uses TRBV7-9 and TRBJ1-1; D is unresolved. The CDR3 is made up of 13 amino acids. Trimming stripped 2 bases from V and 2 bases from J, with 6 bases between. Germline V gene lookup returns CDR1 SEHNR and CDR2 FQNEAQ (reference sequence). CDR3 sequence reads: CASSLSRNTEAFF. Partial CDR3 DNA: TGTGCCAGCAGCTTATCGCGTAACACTGAA.

This clone has ten or more counts. The missing CDR3 end, 3 residues past where the read stops, is filled in from the germline J gene. V is TRBV15 and J is TRBJ2-1; TRBD2 aligns across 7 bases. CDR3 size: 12 residues. Germline values: CDR1 LNHNV, CDR2 YYDKDF (reference sequence). V shed 5 bases and J 7 bases; nucleotides not matched to a gene: 2. The CDR3 DNA, read in part, is TGTGCCACCAGCGCCGGGGGGAATGAG. Its protein product is CATSAGGNE. The whole CDR3 sequence is CATSAGGNEQFF.

In this sample, this clone turned up many times. The CDR3 extends 3 residues past the end of the read, so its final part is completed from the germline J gene. The chain carries TRBV7-9 and TRBJ2-4, with a possible D match to TRBD1 (6 bases). CDR3 size: 15 residues. In germline, CDR1 is SEHNR, CDR2 FQNEAQ (reference sequence). The germline V and J ends were trimmed by 4 bases and 4 bases, with 14 bases remaining between them. CDR3 region: CASSSLNRAKNIQYF. The covered CDR3 bases are TGTGCCAGCAGCTCACTAAACAGGGCTAAAAACATT.

This clone was seen ten or more times. The read ends 3 residues before the CDR3 terminus; that terminus is restored from the germline J gene. V is TRBV5-4 and J is TRBJ2-2; 7 nucleotides match TRBD1. J was trimmed by 7 bases and V by 3 bases; bases with no gene match: 12. The CDR3 runs 16 residues. Germline V lookup: CDR1 SGHNT, CDR2 YYREEE (reference sequence). The covered CDR3 bases are TGTGCCAGCAGCTCAGGCACAGGGGCCAAGGGCGGGGAG. It translates to CASSSGTGAKGGE. The whole CDR3 is CASSSGTGAKGGELFF. The whole variable domain, remainder taken from reference TRBV5-4 and TRBJ2-2, is ETGVTQSPTHLIKTRGQQVTLRCSSQSGHNTVSWYQQALGQGPQFIFQYYREEENGRGNFPPRFSGLQFPNYSSELNVNALELDDSALYLCASSSGTGAKGGELFFGEGSRLTVL.

This clone was seen ten or more times. Read sequence stops 3 residues before the CDR3 end, and the germline J gene provides the missing end. The V and J genes are TRBV28 and TRBJ1-1; 7 bases match TRBD1. Germline CDR1 is MDHEN and CDR2 is SYDVKM. The CDR3 runs 15 residues. With V trimmed by 2 bases and J by 0 bases, 3 bases remained unmatched. CDR3 amino acids: CASSLRGTVNTEAFF. The CDR3 DNA, read in part, is TGTGCCAGCAGTTTAAGAGGGACAGTGAACACTGAA.

This clone came up many times. The read comes to an end 3 residues before the CDR3 does, leaving the germline J gene to fill in the end. The rearrangement uses TRBV29-1 and TRBJ1-2, with 7 bases aligning to TRBD1. Per the germline V gene, CDR1 is SQVTM and CDR2 is ANQGSEA. Losses at the gene ends were 5 bases for V and 5 bases for J; bases not matched to a gene: 8. The CDR3 is 13 residues long. This CDR3 is CSVRNGQEYGYTF. The sequenced CDR3 bases are TGCAGCGTTAGAAACGGACAGGAGTATGGC.

Ten or more counts support this clone. The read comes to an end 3 residues before the CDR3 does, leaving the germline J gene to fill in the end. This chain links TRBV20-1 with TRBJ2-3; D perhaps matches TRBD2 (6 bases). The germline V gene encodes CDR1 DFQATT and CDR2 SNEGSKA (reference sequence). The CDR3 has 15 amino acids. V dropped 6 bases and J dropped 0 bases, with 16 bases sitting between them. This CDR3 reads CSALPGGSSTDTQYF. Incomplete CDR3 DNA: TGCAGTGCCCTCCCCGGGGGTTCTAGCACAGATACG.